What follows are 17 T cell receptor beta chains derived from one specimen sequenced in a study of T cells after yellow fever vaccination (dated by TCRdb to 2018 to 2020). The library was produced with 5' RACE. For sequencing, an Illumina NovaSeq 6000 was employed. Clones were called with MiXCR by TCRdb after fastp trimmed the public reads at Q25, and only in-frame beta chains were retained. Under each unique CDR3 protein, matching rows form one entry showing the most common genes and DNA. Across this sample there are hundreds of thousands of distinct CDR3 sequences, with around 20% seen only once. The top ten constitute 18% of the sample. Explained via the paper, the treatment or condition label denotes: live attenuated yellow fever vaccine strain. The material sequenced was PBMCs, taken before the yellow fever booster vaccination. Receptors originate from a man aged 18 to 35 who received the YFV17D yellow fever vaccine.

The V and J genes are TRBV4-3 and TRBJ2-2; no firm D call. This CDR3 comprises 15 residues. Trimming removed 1 base at V and 4 bases at J, with 10 bases between. CDR1 and CDR2 from the germline V gene are LGHNA and YSLEER. The CDR3 bases are TGCGCCAGCAGCCAAGTAGCTCGATCCACCGGGGAGCTGTTTTTT. This codes for CASSQVARSTGELFF.

The CDR3 DNA reads TGCACCATTAGGGTGAACACCGGGGAGCTGTTTTTT. Protein product: CTIRVNTGELFF. The chain uses TRBV29-1 and TRBJ2-2, with D hard to call. This CDR3 spans 12 amino acids. The germline CDR1 and CDR2 sequences are SQVTM and ANQGSEA.

The CDR3 sequence is CASNTRRANTGELFF. For the CDR3, the DNA is TGTGCCAGCAACACAAGACGGGCGAACACCGGGGAGCTGTTTTTT. The V gene is TRBV12-3 or TRBV12-4, the J gene TRBJ2-2; D gene ambiguous. This CDR3 comprises 15 residues. V was cut by 7 bases and J by 0 bases, with 12 bases left in between.

This clonotype showed up many times. The V and J genes are TRBV7-9 and TRBJ2-5, with 7 nucleotides matching TRBD2. V lost 5 bases to trimming and J lost 2 bases; unmatched junction nucleotides: 2. This CDR3 spans 13 amino acids. Looked up from germline, CDR1 is SEHNR and CDR2 is FQNEAQ (reference sequence). CDR3 bases: TGTGCCAGCAGCCCCGGGGGGCAAGAGACCCAGTACTTC. Protein sequence: CASSPGGQETQYF.

In its sample, this clonotype was seen a few times. This chain joins TRBV5-1 and TRBJ2-1; D perhaps matches TRBD2 (6 bases). The CDR3 loop spans 14 amino acids. Looked up from germline, CDR1 is SGHRS and CDR2 is YFSETQ. Trimming stripped 2 bases from V and 6 bases from J, with 12 bases between. CDR3 region: CASSLAGTFNEQFF. Here the CDR3 DNA reads TGCGCCAGCAGCTTAGCCGGGACTTTCAATGAGCAGTTCTTC.

The J gene is TRBJ1-1, the V gene TRBV7-2; no definite D call. This CDR3 is 13 amino acids long. The germline CDR1 and CDR2 sequences are SGHTA and FQGNSA. Trimming removed 5 bases from V and 1 base from J, with 8 bases in between. CDR3 protein: CASSPEGNTEAFF. As DNA, the CDR3 is TGTGCCAGCAGCCCGGAGGGGAACACTGAAGCTTTCTTT.

The chain employs TRBV9 and TRBJ2-5; no reliable D call. The CDR3 covers 15 residues. Germline CDR1 and CDR2: SGDLS and YYNGEE. V shed 0 bases and J shed 1 base, with 10 bases lying between them. The CDR3, as DNA: TGTGCCAGCAGCGTAGCTGGGCAGACCCAAGAGACCCAGTACTTC. It specifies CASSVAGQTQETQYF.

V and J are TRBV5-1 and TRBJ2-5, with 8 bases aligning to TRBD1. Losses at the gene ends were 0 bases for V and 4 bases for J; bases not matched to a gene: 8. Germline CDR1 reads SGHRS; CDR2 reads YFSETQ. CDR3 length: 16 residues. The CDR3 DNA follows: TGCGCCAGCAGCTTGGCCGTGACAGGGGAGCGAGAGACCCAGTACTTC. Translated, it gives CASSLAVTGERETQYF. Complete variable domain (other parts from reference TRBV5-1 and TRBJ2-5): KAGVTQTPRYLIKTRGQQVTLSCSPISGHRSVSWYQQTPGQGLQFLFEYFSETQRNKGNFPGRFSGRQFSNSRSEMNVSTLELGDSALYLCASSLAVTGERETQYFGPGTRLLVL.

A few counts support this clonotype. V usage is TRBV4-1 and J usage is TRBJ2-5; D not resolved. CDR1 is MGHRA, CDR2 YSYEKL, per germline. This CDR3 comprises 13 residues. Trimming removed 1 base at V and 5 bases at J, with 8 bases between. This chain's CDR3 is CASSQVGHETQYF. In nucleotides, the CDR3 is TGCGCCAGCAGCCAAGTGGGTCATGAGACCCAGTACTTC.

This clonotype was detected only a few times. The chain employs TRBV6-1 and TRBJ2-7; possible D gene TRBD1, 6 bases. The germline V gene encodes CDR1 MNHNS and CDR2 SASEGT. The CDR3 is 15 residues long. V was shortened by 2 bases and J by 5 bases, with 16 bases between the two germline ends. The DNA of the CDR3 is TGTGCCAGCAGTGAATTTGGGACAACCGGAGACGAGCAGTACGTC. The encoded protein is CASSEFGTTGDEQYV.

CDR3 region: CASRLQESNTEAFF. The CDR3 DNA reads as TGTGCCAGCAGACTACAGGAATCGAACACTGAAGCTTTCTTT. The chain joins TRBV7-9 to TRBJ1-1; D perhaps matches TRBD1 (5 bases). This CDR3 comprises 14 residues. V was clipped by 6 bases and J by 1 base, with 12 bases between them. Germline V gives CDR1 SEHNR, CDR2 FQNEAQ (reference sequence).

This clonotype was picked up a small number of times. V is TRBV9 and J is TRBJ1-3; D gene unclear. The length of the CDR3 is 14 residues. Deletions cut 4 bases from V and 0 bases from J, with 8 bases between. CDR1 is SGDLS and CDR2 is YYNGEE in the germline V gene. CDR3 bases: TGTGCCAGCAGCCCCAGGACCTCTGGAAACACCATATATTTT. Residues: CASSPRTSGNTIYF.

In its sample, this clonotype was seen a few times. The rearrangement links TRBV7-9 to TRBJ1-1; tentatively, D is TRBD1 (5 bases). The CDR3 consists of 14 residues. Germline V gene sequence: CDR1 SEHNR, CDR2 FQNEAQ (reference sequence). The V gene lost 5 bases and the J gene lost 1 base, with 11 bases spanning the gap. CDR3 sequence: CASSLGDRNTEAFF. The DNA for the CDR3 is TGTGCCAGCAGCCTGGGCGACAGGAACACTGAAGCTTTCTTT.

This rearrangement joins TRBV4-1 to TRBJ2-1; TRBD2 aligns across 11 bases. This CDR3 is 19 amino acids long. Germline V gene data show CDR1 as MGHRA and CDR2 as YSYEKL. The V and J ends lost 3 bases and 0 bases, in that order; junction bases with no gene match: 10. CDR3 in amino acids: CASSHLGTSGRSSYNEQFF. DNA of the CDR3: TGCGCCAGCAGCCACCTGGGGACTAGCGGCCGGAGCTCCTACAATGAGCAGTTCTTC.

This clonotype was counted only a few times. The rearrangement links TRBV20-1 to TRBJ1-5; D gene unclear. The V gene lost 1 base and the J gene lost 0 bases, with 7 bases spanning the gap. Germline V gives CDR1 DFQATT, CDR2 SNEGSKA (reference sequence). The length of the CDR3 is 14 residues. For the CDR3, the DNA is TGCAGTGCTAGAGCCCCGGATAGCAATCAGCCCCAGCATTTT. Translated, it gives CSARAPDSNQPQHF.

This clonotype was seen a handful of times. This chain connects TRBV5-1 to TRBJ2-3; TRBD2 matches 9 bases. This CDR3 is 16 amino acids long. With V trimmed by 1 base and J by 4 bases, 7 bases remained unmatched. Germline V CDR1 and CDR2: SGHRS, YFSETQ. In DNA, the CDR3 is TGCGCCAGCAGCTTGCGGGCGGGGGGGCCGGCAGATACGCAGTATTTT. Amino acids: CASSLRAGGPADTQYF. Using reference TRBV5-1 and TRBJ2-3 for the parts outside the CDR3, the full variable domain is KAGVTQTPRYLIKTRGQQVTLSCSPISGHRSVSWYQQTPGQGLQFLFEYFSETQRNKGNFPGRFSGRQFSNSRSEMNVSTLELGDSALYLCASSLRAGGPADTQYFGPGTRLTVL.

The chain has TRBV24-1 and TRBJ1-1; D uncertain. The CDR3 covers 13 residues. Trimming removed 4 bases from V and 1 base from J, with 6 bases in between. The germline CDR1 and CDR2 sequences are KGHDR and SFDVKD. The chain's CDR3 is CATSDPGNTEAFF. The CDR3 coding sequence is TGTGCCACCAGTGACCCAGGGAACACTGAAGCTTTCTTT.